The 8 T cell receptor beta chains in this list originate from one sample, sequenced in a study of T cell responses to AZD1222 COVID-19 vaccine. Here immunoSEQ multiplex PCR was the method, and the copy in TCRdb shows in-frame clones only, minus some. This sample yields about 74,000 clones, of which 80% to 95% are seen a single time; 8% belongs to the top ten. Sequenced here: peripheral blood, sampled 28 days after the second AZD1222 dose. The receptors stem from an adult who received the AZD1222 COVID-19 vaccine.

The chain recombines TRBV27 with TRBJ2-7, with 7 bases fitting TRBD2. Per germline, CDR1 MNHEY and CDR2 SMNVEV (reference sequence). The CDR3 length is 15 residues. V shed 1 base, J shed 4 bases, and the junction held 7 bases outside the gene matches. Here the CDR3 reads CASSLYWAREYEQYF. The CDR3 DNA reads as TGTGCCAGCAGTTTATACTGGGCGCGGGAGTACGAGCAGTACTTC.

The J gene is TRBJ2-5, the V gene TRBV6-5; possibly TRBD2 for D (6 bases). The CDR3 extends over 12 amino acids. Trimming left V 8 bases short and J 5 bases short, with 12 bases between. CDR1 and CDR2 (germline): MNHEY, SVGAGI. The CDR3 coding sequence is TGTGCCAGCGGACGGGACTCCGAGACCCAGTACTTC. This codes for CASGRDSETQYF.

J is TRBJ1-1 and V is TRBV27; D remains ambiguous. Trimming cost V 2 bases and J 2 bases, with 6 bases left between them. The CDR3 runs 13 residues. Germline CDR1 is MNHEY and CDR2 is SMNVEV (reference sequence). The CDR3 region is CASSLGLNTEAFF. The CDR3 DNA sequence: TGTGCCAGCAGTTTAGGGTTAAACACTGAAGCTTTCTTT.

This chain links TRBV25-1 with TRBJ2-2; no definite D call. CDR1 is MGHDK, CDR2 SYGVNS, per germline. The CDR3 extends over 14 amino acids. The germline V and J ends were trimmed by 4 bases and 4 bases, with 10 bases remaining between them. CDR3 DNA sequence: TGTGCCAGCAGTGCTCACCAGAGCACCGGGGAGCTGTTTTTT. This gives the protein CASSAHQSTGELFF.

The rearrangement links TRBV28 to TRBJ2-7; 9 nucleotides line up with TRBD2. The CDR3 has 14 residues. The germline CDR1 and CDR2 sequences are MDHEN and SYDVKM. The V and J ends lost 7 bases and 6 bases, in that order; junction bases with no gene match: 10. The CDR3: CASTSLAGESEQYF. The CDR3 DNA is TGTGCCAGCACTAGTTTAGCGGGAGAATCCGAGCAGTACTTC.

The V call is TRBV6-5, the J call TRBJ2-5; D is ambiguous. V shed 2 bases and J shed 4 bases, with 8 bases lying between them. CDR3 size: 13 residues. Looked up from germline, CDR1 is MNHEY and CDR2 is SVGAGI. The CDR3 spells CASSYGKGETQYF. DNA of the CDR3: TGTGCCAGCAGTTACGGCAAGGGAGAGACCCAGTACTTC.

This chain joins TRBV19 and TRBJ1-2; TRBD1 might be the D (5 bases). This CDR3 has 15 residues. V lost 3 bases and J 6 bases, leaving 17 bases between the germline ends. Per germline, CDR1 LNHDA and CDR2 SQIVND (reference sequence). CDR3 in amino acids: CASSMLGGTRDGYTF. As DNA, the CDR3 is TGTGCCAGTAGTATGTTAGGAGGGACGCGAGATGGCTACACCTTC.

The chain combines TRBV12-2 with TRBJ1-6; TRBD1 is the table's D call and was not checked against the DNA. TRBV12-2 is deemed a pseudogene. CDR3 length equals 16 residues. The CDR3 DNA follows: TGTGCGAGTCGCCCCTACCCCCAGGGGTGTAATTCACCCCTCCACTTT. Residues: CASRPYPQGCNSPLHF.